This is a list of T cell receptor beta chains from one sample in a study of blood T cell repertoires in COVID-19. Produced via immunoSEQ multiplex PCR; TCRdb's table is partial and in-frame only. Of about 200,000 clones in the sample, about four fifths are singletons; the top ten hold about an eighth. Sequencing was carried out using PBMCs or T cells enriched from blood (not recorded which). The receptors were sampled from a man in his forties who had recovered from COVID-19. Both conserved end residues are part of each CDR3. The D gene is left open where the match is weak. The listing skips clone size in some rows; elsewhere it reads once, few, many or a size class.

CDR3 length	D gene	clone size	V gene	J gene	CDR3 protein	CDR3 DNA
15	TRBD1	NA	TRBV4-1	TRBJ2-2	CASSRDRAFAGELFF	TGCGCCAGCAGCCGGGACAGGGCTTTCGCCGGGGAGCTGTTTTTT
16	TRBD2	NA	TRBV7-3	TRBJ2-1	CASSQRVAGGPDEQFF	TGTGCCAGCAGCCAAAGGGTAGCGGGAGGGCCGGATGAGCAGTTCTTC
16	TRBD2	NA	TRBV4-2	TRBJ2-1	CASSQEGSGRSGEQFF	TGTGCCAGCAGCCAAGAGGGTAGCGGGAGGTCCGGTGAGCAGTTCTTC
14	TRBD1	NA	TRBV19	TRBJ1-1	CASSITGGSTEAFF	TGTGCCAGTAGTATAACAGGGGGGAGCACTGAAGCTTTCTTT
17	NA	NA	TRBV15	TRBJ2-1	CATSRDSIRGFYNEQFF	TGTGCCACCAGCAGAGATTCTATCAGGGGCTTCTACAATGAGCAGTTCTTC
19	TRBD1	few	TRBV11-3	TRBJ1-3	CASTRDRGPKRSSGNTIYF	TGTGCCAGCACCCGGGACAGGGGGCCCAAAAGATCCTCTGGAAACACCATATATTTT
12	NA	NA	TRBV7-8	TRBJ2-7	CASSAGSYEQYF	TGTGCCAGCAGCGCGGGGTCCTACGAGCAGTACTTC
12	NA	NA	TRBV20-1	TRBJ2-1	CSASMRNNEQFF	TGCAGTGCTAGTATGAGAAACAATGAGCAGTTCTTC
14	NA	once	TRBV7-2	TRBJ2-3	CASSVTLARDTQYF	TGTGCCAGCAGCGTAACACTAGCACGAGATACGCAGTATTTT
16	TRBD1	NA	TRBV7-9	TRBJ1-4	CASSLAPGQGDEKLFF	TGTGCCAGCAGCTTAGCCCCCGGACAGGGGGATGAAAAACTGTTTTTT
14	NA	NA	TRBV7-2	TRBJ1-2	CASSSLQGPYGYTF	TGTGCCAGCAGCTCCCTACAGGGTCCCTATGGCTACACCTTC
13	NA	NA	TRBV27	TRBJ1-4	CASSPLGGEKLFF	TGTGCCAGCAGTCCCTTGGGGGGGGAAAAACTGTTTTTT
15	NA	NA	TRBV2	TRBJ1-1	CASSEAAAKIFEAFF	TGTGCCAGCAGTGAAGCAGCGGCTAAGATTTTTGAAGCTTTCTTT
13	NA	NA	TRBV13	TRBJ1-4	CASSRRQAGKLFF	TGTGCCAGCAGCCGCCGGCAGGCGGGAAAACTGTTTTTT
13	NA	NA	TRBV6-4	TRBJ2-7	CASTRTEGYEQYF	TGTGCCAGCACACGGACAGAAGGGTACGAGCAGTACTTC
13	NA	NA	TRBV7-3	TRBJ1-2	CASSFSGAEGYTF	TGTGCCAGCAGCTTCTCAGGGGCTGAAGGCTACACCTTC
15	NA	NA	TRBV6-5	TRBJ1-6	CASTPREGSNSPLHF	TGTGCCAGCACCCCCCGGGAGGGAAGCAATTCACCCCTCCACTTT
16	TRBD2	NA	TRBV12-5	TRBJ2-3	CASAPRLAGITDTQYF	TGTGCTAGTGCCCCGCGACTAGCGGGAATCACAGATACGCAGTATTTT
17	TRBD2	NA	TRBV18	TRBJ2-4	CASSPFRGDSWENIQYF	TGTGCCAGCTCACCATTCCGGGGGGACTCGTGGGAGAACATTCAGTACTTC
13	TRBD1	NA	TRBV11-2	TRBJ1-1	CASSSDRVTEAFF	TGTGCCAGCAGCTCGGACAGGGTCACTGAAGCTTTCTTT
15	NA	NA	TRBV11-2	TRBJ1-1	CASSLIRGNRNEAFF	TGTGCCAGCAGCTTAATACGGGGGAATCGGAATGAAGCTTTCTTT
18	TRBD2	NA	TRBV11-2	TRBJ2-1	CASSLVSPGREEYNEQFF	TGTGCCAGCAGCTTAGTGTCCCCTGGACGGGAGGAGTACAATGAGCAGTTCTTC
16	NA	NA	TRBV5-1	TRBJ1-1	CASSLAPGGANTEAFF	TGCGCCAGCAGCTTGGCCCCTGGGGGGGCGAACACTGAAGCTTTCTTT
16	TRBD1	NA	TRBV10-3	TRBJ1-2	CAISESMGQGKEGYTF	TGTGCCATCAGTGAGTCGATGGGACAGGGAAAGGAGGGCTACACCTTC
14	TRBD2	NA	TRBV9	TRBJ2-5	CASRPAAGEGTQYF	TGTGCCAGCAGGCCCGCGGCGGGAGAAGGGACCCAGTACTTC
16	NA	few	TRBV14	TRBJ2-1	CASSQEGGGSYNEQFF	TGTGCCAGCAGCCAAGAGGGGGGTGGATCCTACAATGAGCAGTTCTTC
13	NA	NA	TRBV5-5	TRBJ2-5	CASSFTGSETQYF	TGTGCCAGCAGCTTCACAGGGTCGGAGACCCAGTACTTC
14	NA	NA	TRBV27	TRBJ1-2	CASSLWSGDDGYTF	TGTGCCAGCAGTTTATGGTCGGGGGATGATGGCTACACCTTC